The clone carrying this T cell receptor beta chain was picked up one time. Its cognate antigen is unknown. The data derive from a study of cytomegalovirus exposure and HLA in healthy donors. This CDR3 contains 14 residues. Germline V gene data show CDR1 as GTSNPN and CDR2 as SVGIG (reference sequence). V lost 0 bases and J lost 11, with 19 bases in between. PCR used 60 Vbeta primers and 13 Jbeta primers. Method: immunoSEQ multiplex PCR; TCRdb's copy keeps in-frame clones and lacks some. This table has approximately 220,000 clones, 82% appearing once. Study-level findings and limits: Generally TCR sequences proved uncommon, though certain public TCRs appeared in numerous donors. Productive rates of about 87% or about 30% were seen for most TCR beta V segments in an earlier analysis.

The sequencing input was PBMCs. The V call is TRBV30, the J call TRBJ2-5, with D unclear. The clonotype comes from a man aged 40-49 years in good health and CMV-seropositive. The CDR3: CAWSVLQALGEQYF. The CDR3, as DNA: TGTGCCTGGAGTGTCCTACAAGCGTTAGGAGAGCAGTACTTC.